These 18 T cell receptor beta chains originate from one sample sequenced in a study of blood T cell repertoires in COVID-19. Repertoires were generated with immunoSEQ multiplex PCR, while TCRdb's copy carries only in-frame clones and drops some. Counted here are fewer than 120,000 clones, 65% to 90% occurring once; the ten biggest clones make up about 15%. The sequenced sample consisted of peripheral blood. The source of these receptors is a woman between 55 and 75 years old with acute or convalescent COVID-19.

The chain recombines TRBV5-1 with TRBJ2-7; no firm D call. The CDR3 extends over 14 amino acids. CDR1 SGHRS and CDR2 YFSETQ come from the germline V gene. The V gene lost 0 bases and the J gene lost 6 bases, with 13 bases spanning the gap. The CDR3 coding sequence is TGCGCCAGCAGCTTGGGGCAGCTTGCAGGCGAGCAGTACTTC. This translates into CASSLGQLAGEQYF.

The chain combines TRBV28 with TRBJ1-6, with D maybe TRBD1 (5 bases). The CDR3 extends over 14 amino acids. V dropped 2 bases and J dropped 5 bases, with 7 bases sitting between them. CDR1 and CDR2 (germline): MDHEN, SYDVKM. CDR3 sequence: CASSLDRNNSPLHF. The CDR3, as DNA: TGTGCCAGCAGTTTAGACAGAAATAATTCACCCCTCCACTTT.

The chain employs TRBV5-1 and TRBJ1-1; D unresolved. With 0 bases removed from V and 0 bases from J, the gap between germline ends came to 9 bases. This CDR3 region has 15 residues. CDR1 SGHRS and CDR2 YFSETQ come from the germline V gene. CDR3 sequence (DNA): TGCGCCAGCAGCTTGGAGATCGGGGTGAACACTGAAGCTTTCTTT. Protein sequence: CASSLEIGVNTEAFF.

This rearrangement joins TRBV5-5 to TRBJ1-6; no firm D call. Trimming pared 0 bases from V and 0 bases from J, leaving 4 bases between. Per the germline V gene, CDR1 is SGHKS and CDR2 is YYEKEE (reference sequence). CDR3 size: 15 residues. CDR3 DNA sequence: TGTGCCAGCAGCTTGGAGAGCTCCTATAATTCACCCCTCCACTTT. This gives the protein CASSLESSYNSPLHF.

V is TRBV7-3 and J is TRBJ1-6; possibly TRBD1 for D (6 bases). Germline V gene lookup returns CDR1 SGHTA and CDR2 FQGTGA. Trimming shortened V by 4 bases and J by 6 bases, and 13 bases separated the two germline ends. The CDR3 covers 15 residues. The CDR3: CASSSGQRPNSPLHF. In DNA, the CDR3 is TGTGCCAGCAGCTCAGGACAGAGGCCTAATTCACCCCTCCACTTT.

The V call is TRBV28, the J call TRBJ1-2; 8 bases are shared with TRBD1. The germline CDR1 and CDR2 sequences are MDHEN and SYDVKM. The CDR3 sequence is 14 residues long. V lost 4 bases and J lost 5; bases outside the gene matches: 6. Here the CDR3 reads CASSYGQGSYGYTF. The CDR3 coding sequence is TGTGCCAGCAGTTACGGACAGGGCTCATATGGCTACACCTTC.

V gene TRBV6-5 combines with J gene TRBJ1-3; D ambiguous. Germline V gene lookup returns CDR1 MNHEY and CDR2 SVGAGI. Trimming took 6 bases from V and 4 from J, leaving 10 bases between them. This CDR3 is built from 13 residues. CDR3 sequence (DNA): TGTGCCAGCAGCCCCACTCGGGGAAACACCATATATTTT. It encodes CASSPTRGNTIYF.

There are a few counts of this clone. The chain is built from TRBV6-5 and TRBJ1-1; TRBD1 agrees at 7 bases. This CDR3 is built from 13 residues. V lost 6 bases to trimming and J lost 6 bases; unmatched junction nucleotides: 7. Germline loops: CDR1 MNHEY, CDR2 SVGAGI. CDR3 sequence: CASSPGGLPEAFF. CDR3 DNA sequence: TGTGCCAGCAGCCCAGGGGGGCTCCCTGAAGCTTTCTTT.

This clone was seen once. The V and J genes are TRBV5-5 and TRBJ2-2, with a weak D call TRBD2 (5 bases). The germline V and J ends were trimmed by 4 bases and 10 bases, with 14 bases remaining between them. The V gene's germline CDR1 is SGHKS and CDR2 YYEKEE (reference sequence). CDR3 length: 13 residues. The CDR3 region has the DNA TGTGCCAGCAGCCAGTCGTGGGGAGTGGAGCTGTTTTTT. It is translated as CASSQSWGVELFF.

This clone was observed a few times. Here the CDR3 DNA reads TGTGCCAGCAGCCCCACACGGGCAACTAATGAAAAACTGTTTTTT. It encodes CASSPTRATNEKLFF. The chain employs TRBV27 and TRBJ1-4; D not resolved. The CDR3 length is 15 residues. Germline-derived CDR1 and CDR2 are MNHEY and SMNVEV (reference sequence). The V and J ends lost 6 bases and 0 bases respectively, with 11 bases between them.

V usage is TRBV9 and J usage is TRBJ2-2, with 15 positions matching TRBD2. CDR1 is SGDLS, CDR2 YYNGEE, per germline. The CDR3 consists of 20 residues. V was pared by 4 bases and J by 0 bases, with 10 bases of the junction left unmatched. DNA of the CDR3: TGTGCCAGCAGCACTCGACCGGGACTAGCGGGGGGCACGAACACCGGGGAGCTGTTTTTT. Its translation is CASSTRPGLAGGTNTGELFF.

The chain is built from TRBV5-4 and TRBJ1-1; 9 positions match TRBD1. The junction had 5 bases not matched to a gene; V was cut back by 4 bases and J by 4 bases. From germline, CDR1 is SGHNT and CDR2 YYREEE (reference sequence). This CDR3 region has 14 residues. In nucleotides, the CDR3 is TGTGCCAGCAGCGATGACAGGGGGTTCACTGAAGCTTTCTTT. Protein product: CASSDDRGFTEAFF.

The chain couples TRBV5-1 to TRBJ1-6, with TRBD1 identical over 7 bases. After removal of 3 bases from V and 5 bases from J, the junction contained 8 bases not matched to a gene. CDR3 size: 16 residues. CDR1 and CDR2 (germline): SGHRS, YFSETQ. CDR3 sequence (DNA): TGCGCCAGCAGCTCCCTCGGACAGGCTGATAATTCACCCCTCCACTTT. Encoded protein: CASSSLGQADNSPLHF.

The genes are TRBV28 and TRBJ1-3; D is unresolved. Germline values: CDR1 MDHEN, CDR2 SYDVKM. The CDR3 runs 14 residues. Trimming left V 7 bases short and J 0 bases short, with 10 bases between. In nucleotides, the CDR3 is TGTGCCAGCATGGGCCCAAGCTCTGGAAACACCATATATTTT. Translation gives CASMGPSSGNTIYF.

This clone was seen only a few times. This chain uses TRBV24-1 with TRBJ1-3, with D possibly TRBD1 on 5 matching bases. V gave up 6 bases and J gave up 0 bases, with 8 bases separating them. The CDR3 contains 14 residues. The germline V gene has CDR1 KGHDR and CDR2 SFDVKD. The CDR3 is CATSSRDSGNTIYF. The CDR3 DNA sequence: TGTGCCACCAGTAGCAGGGACTCTGGAAACACCATATATTTT.

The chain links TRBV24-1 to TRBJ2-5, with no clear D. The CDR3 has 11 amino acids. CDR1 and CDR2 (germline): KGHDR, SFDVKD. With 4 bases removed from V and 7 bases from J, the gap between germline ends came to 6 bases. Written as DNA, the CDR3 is TGTGCCACCAGTGACTTTTCGACCCAGTACTTC. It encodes CATSDFSTQYF.

The CDR3 nucleotides read TGTGCCTGTCGACAGGGAAGGGGAGATACGCAGTATTTT. It codes for CACRQGRGDTQYF. The gene calls are TRBV30 and TRBJ2-3, with 7 bases lining up with TRBD1. J lost 5 bases, V lost 6 bases, and 8 bases had no gene match. This CDR3 has 13 residues. Germline loops: CDR1 GTSNPN, CDR2 SVGIG (reference sequence).

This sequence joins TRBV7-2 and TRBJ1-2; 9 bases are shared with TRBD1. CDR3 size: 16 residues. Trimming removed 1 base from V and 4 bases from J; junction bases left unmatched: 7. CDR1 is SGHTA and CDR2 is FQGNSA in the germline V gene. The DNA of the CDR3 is TGTGCCAGCAGCTTAGGGGGACAGGGAAGCCGCTATGGCTACACCTTC. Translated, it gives CASSLGGQGSRYGYTF.